This TCR beta chain was profiled in a study of post-analysis software for immune sequencing data. Overall study findings and caveats: The normalized Chao1 diversity of multiple sclerosis patients was significantly lower than that of controls. Among a few TRBV segments more frequent in patients than controls were TRBV5-6, TRBV5-1 and TRBV20-1. Those samples that were prepared in the same batch co-clustered strongly by F measure.

TCR beta cDNA libraries included unique molecular identifiers. Some 500,000 cDNA molecules were recovered from an input of about 0.9 to 10 million T cells. Via MiXCR, TCRdb re-called the PCR reads, giving one row per CDR3 protein. The repertoire includes hundreds of thousands of distinct CDR3 sequences, 30% of them detected once, and more than 0.45% sits in the top ten. Remarks on this clonotype: Its specificity is unknown. Given a much more abundant clone one base away, this may be a read error.

CDR1 is SGHTA and CDR2 is FQGNSA in the germline V gene. With 7 bases removed from V and 5 bases from J, the gap between germline ends came to 15 bases. This CDR3 region has 14 residues. What was sequenced was blood. The sequence came from a girl aged 5-17 years with multiple sclerosis. V usage is TRBV7-2 and J usage is TRBJ2-1; either TRBD1 or TRBD2 may fit D (5 bases each). CDR3 in amino acids: CASTMPLGDNEQFF. CDR3 nucleotide sequence: TGTGCCAGCACCATGCCCTTGGGGGACAATGAGCAGTTCTTC.